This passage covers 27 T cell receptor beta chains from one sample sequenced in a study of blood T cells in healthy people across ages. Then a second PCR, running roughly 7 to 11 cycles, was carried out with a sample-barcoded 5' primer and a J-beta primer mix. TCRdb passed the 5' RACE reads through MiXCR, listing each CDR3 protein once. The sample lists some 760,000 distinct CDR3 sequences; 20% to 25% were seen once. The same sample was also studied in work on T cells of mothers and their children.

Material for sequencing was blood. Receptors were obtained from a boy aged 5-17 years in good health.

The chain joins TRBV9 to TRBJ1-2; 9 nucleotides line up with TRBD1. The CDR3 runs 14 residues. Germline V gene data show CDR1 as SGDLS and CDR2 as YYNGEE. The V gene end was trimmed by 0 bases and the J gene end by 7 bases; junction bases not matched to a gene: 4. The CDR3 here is CASSVELQGAGYTF. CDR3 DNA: TGTGCCAGCAGCGTAGAGTTACAGGGGGCTGGCTACACCTTC.

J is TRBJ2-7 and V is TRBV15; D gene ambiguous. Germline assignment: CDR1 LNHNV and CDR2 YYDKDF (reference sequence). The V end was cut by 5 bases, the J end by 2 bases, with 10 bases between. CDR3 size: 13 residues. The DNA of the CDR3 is TGTGCCACCAGCCCCAGGTTTCCCTACGAGCAGTACTTC. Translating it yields CATSPRFPYEQYF.

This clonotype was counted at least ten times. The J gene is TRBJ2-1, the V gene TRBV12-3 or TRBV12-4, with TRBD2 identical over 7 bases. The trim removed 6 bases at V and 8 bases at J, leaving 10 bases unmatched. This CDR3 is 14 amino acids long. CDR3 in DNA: TGTGCCAGCAGGGTTGGGGGAGGGGTCGATGAGCAGTTCTTC. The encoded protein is CASRVGGGVDEQFF.

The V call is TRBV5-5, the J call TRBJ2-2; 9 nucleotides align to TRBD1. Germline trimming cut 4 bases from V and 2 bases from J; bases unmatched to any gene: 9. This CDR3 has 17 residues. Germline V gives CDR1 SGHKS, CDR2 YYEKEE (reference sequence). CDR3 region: CASSLRDRDYNTGELFF. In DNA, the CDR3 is TGTGCCAGCAGCCTACGGGACAGGGACTACAACACCGGGGAGCTGTTTTTT.

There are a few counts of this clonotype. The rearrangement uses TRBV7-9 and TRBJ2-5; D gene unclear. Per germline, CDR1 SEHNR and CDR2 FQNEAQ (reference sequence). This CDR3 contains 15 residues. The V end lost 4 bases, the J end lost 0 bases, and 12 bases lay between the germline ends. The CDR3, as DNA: TGTGCCAGCAGCTGGATGTTGGGGAACCAAGAGACCCAGTACTTC. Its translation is CASSWMLGNQETQYF.

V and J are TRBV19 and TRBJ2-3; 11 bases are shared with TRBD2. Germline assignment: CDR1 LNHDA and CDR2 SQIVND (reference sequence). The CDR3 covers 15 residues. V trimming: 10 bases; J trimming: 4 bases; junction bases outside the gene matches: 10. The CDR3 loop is CATTSGLAESDTQYF. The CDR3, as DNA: TGTGCCACTACTTCGGGACTAGCGGAATCAGATACGCAGTATTTT. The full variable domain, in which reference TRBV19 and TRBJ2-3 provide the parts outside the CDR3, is DGGITQSPKYLFRKEGQNVTLSCEQNLNHDAMYWYRQDPGQGLRLIYYSQIVNDFQKGDIAEGYSVSREKKESFPLTVTSAQKNPTAFYLCATTSGLAESDTQYFGPGTRLTVL.

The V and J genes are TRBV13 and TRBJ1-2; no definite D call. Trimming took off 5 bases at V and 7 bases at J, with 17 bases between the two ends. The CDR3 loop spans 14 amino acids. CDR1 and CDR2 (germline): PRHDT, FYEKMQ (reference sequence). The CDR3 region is CASSQKLQSIGYTF. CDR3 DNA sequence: TGTGCCAGCAGCCAAAAGTTACAGTCTATTGGCTACACCTTC.

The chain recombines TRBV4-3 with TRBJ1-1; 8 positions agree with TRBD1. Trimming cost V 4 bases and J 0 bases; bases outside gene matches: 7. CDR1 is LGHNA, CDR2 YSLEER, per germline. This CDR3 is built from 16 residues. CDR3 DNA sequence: TGCGCCAGCAGCCCCGGAGGGGGACAGGTGAACACTGAAGCTTTCTTT. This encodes CASSPGGGQVNTEAFF.

The CDR3 DNA reads as TGTGCCACCAGCACCCGACAGGTCCCCTACGAGCAGTACTTC. Translated, it gives CATSTRQVPYEQYF. This chain joins TRBV15 and TRBJ2-7, with D tentatively TRBD1 (6 bases). Trimming took 4 bases from V and 2 from J, leaving 12 bases between them. Germline V CDR1 and CDR2: LNHNV, YYDKDF (reference sequence). The CDR3 extends over 14 amino acids.

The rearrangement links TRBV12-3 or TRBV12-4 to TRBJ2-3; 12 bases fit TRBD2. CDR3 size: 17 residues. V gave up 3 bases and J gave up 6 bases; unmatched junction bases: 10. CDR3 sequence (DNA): TGTGCCAGCAGTTTGATGTCTAGCGGGAGGGAGGCGGATACGCAGTATTTT. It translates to CASSLMSSGREADTQYF.

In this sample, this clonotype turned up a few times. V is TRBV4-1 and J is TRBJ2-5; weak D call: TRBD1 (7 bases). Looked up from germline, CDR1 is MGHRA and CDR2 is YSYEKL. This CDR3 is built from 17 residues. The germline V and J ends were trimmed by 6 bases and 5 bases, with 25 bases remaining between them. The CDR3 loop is CASSQRWGETGMETQYF. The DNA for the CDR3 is TGCGCCAGCAGTCAACGGTGGGGGGAGACAGGGATGGAGACCCAGTACTTC.

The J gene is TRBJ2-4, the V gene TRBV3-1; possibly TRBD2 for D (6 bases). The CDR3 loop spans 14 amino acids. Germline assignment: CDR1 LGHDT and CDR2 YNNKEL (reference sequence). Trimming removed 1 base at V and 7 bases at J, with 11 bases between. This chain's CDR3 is CASSQAVRGNIQYF. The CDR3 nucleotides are TGTGCCAGCAGCCAAGCCGTCCGGGGGAACATTCAGTACTTC.

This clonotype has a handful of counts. The chain's CDR3 is CAISNSRTGGYEQYF. CDR3 nucleotide sequence: TGTGCCATCAGTAATTCCCGGACAGGGGGCTACGAGCAGTACTTC. The chain recombines TRBV10-3 with TRBJ2-7, with 10 nucleotides matching TRBD1. V dropped 5 bases and J dropped 3; count of bases not matched to a gene: 7. The CDR3 covers 15 residues. Germline loops: CDR1 ENHRY, CDR2 SYGVKD.

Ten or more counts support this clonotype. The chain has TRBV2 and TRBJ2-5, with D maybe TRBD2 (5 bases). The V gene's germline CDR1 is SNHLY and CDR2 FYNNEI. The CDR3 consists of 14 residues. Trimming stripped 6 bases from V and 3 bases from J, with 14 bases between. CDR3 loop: CASRADSLKETQYF. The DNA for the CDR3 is TGTGCCAGCAGGGCGGACTCACTTAAAGAGACCCAGTACTTC.

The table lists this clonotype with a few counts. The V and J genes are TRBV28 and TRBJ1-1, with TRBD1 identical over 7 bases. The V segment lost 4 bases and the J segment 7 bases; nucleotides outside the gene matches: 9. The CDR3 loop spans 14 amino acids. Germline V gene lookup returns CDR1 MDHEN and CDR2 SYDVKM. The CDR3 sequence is CASSSPTGFSEAFF. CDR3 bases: TGTGCCAGCAGTTCCCCGACAGGGTTTAGTGAAGCTTTCTTT. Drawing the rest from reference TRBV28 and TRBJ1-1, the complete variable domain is DVKVTQSSRYLVKRTGEKVFLECVQDMDHENMFWYRQDPGLGLRLIYFSYDVKMKEKGDIPEGYSVSREKKERFSLILESASTNQTSMYLCASSSPTGFSEAFFGQGTRLTVV.

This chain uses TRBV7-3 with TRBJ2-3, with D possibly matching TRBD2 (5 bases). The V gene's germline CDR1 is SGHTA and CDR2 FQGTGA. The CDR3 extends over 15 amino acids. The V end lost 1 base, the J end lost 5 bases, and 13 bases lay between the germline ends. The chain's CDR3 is CASSLMGYREDTQYF. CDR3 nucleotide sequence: TGTGCCAGCAGCTTAATGGGGTATCGGGAAGATACGCAGTATTTT.

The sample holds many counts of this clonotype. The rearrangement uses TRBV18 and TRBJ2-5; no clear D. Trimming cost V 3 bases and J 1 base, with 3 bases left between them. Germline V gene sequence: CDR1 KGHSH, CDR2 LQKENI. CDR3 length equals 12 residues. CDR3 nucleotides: TGTGCCAGCTCACCGCTCCAAGAGACCCAGTACTTC. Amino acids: CASSPLQETQYF.

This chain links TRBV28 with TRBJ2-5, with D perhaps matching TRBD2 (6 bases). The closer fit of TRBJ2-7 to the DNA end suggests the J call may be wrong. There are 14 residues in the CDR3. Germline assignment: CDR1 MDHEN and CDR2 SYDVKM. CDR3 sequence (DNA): TGTGCCAGCAGTTTGGAACTAGCCGCCTACGAGCAGTACGTC. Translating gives CASSLELAAYEQYV.

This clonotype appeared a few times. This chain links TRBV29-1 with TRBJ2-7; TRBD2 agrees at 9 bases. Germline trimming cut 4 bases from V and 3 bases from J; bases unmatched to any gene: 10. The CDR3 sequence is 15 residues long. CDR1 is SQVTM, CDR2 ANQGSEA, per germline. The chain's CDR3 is CSVVGQRGAYYEQYF. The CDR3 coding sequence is TGCAGCGTTGTCGGGCAGCGGGGGGCTTACTACGAGCAGTACTTC.

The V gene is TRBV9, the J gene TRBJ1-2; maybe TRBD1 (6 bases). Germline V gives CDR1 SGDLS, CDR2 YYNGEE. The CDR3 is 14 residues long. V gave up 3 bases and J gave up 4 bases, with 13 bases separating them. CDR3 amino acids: CASSAPDSAYGYTF. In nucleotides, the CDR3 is TGTGCCAGCAGCGCGCCGGACAGTGCCTATGGCTACACCTTC.

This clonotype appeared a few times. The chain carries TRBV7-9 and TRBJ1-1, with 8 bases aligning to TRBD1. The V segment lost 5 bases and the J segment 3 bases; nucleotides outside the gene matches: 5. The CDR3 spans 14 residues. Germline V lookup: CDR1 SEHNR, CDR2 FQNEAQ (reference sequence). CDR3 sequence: CASSLGQEDTEAFF. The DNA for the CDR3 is TGTGCCAGCAGCCTGGGACAGGAGGACACTGAAGCTTTCTTT.

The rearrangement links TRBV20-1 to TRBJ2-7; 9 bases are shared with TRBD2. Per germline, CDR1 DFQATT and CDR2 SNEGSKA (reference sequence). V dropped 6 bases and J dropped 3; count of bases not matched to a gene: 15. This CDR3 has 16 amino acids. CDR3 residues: CSARKGREGFGYEQYF. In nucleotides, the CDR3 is TGCAGTGCCCGAAAGGGGCGGGAGGGGTTCGGCTACGAGCAGTACTTC.

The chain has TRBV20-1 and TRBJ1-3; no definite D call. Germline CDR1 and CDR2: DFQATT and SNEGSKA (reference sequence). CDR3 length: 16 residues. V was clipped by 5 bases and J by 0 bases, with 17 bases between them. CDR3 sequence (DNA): TGCAGTGCTTCTACCACCATACACCGCTCTGGAAACACCATATATTTT. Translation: CSASTTIHRSGNTIYF.

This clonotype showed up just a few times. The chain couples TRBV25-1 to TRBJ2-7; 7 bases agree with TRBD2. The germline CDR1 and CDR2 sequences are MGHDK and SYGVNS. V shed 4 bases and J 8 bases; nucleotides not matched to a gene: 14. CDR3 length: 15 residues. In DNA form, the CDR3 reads TGTGCCAGCAGTGCCCCCGGACTAGGATCGGGCAAGCAGTACTTC. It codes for CASSAPGLGSGKQYF.

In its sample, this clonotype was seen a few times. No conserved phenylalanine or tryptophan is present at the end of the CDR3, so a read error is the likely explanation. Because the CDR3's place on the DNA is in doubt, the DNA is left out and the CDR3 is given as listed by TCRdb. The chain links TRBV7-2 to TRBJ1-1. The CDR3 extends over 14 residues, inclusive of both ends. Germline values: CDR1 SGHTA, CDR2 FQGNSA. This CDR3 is CASSFEQPNTEVFL.

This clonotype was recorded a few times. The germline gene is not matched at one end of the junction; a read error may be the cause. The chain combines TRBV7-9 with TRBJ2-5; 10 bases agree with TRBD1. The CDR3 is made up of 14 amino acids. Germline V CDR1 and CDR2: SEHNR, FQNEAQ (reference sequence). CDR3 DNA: TGTGCCGGCAGCTCGACAGGGGGCTCAGAGACCCAGTACTTC. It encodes CAGSSTGGSETQYF.

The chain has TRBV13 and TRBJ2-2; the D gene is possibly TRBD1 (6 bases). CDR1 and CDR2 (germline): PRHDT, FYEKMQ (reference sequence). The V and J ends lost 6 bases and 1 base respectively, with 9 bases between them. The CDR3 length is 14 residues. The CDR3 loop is CASRTDRNTGELFF. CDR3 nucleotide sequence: TGTGCCAGCAGAACGGACAGGAACACCGGGGAGCTGTTTTTT.